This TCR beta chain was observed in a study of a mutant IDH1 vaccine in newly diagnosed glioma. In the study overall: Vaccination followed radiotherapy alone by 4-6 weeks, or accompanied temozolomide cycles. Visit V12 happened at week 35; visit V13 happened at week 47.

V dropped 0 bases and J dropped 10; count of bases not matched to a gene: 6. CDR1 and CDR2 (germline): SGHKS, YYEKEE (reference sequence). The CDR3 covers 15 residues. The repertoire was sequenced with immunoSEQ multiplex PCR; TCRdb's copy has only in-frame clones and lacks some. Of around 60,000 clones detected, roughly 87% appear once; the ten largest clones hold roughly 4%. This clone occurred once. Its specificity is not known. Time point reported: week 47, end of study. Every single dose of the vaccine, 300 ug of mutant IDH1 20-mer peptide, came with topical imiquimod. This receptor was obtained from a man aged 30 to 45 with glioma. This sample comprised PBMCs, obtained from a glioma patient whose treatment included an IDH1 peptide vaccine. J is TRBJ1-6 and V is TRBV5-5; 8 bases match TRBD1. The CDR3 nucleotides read TGTGCCAGCAGCTTGGTTCAGGGGGCCGTGTCACCCCTCCACTTT. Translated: CASSLVQGAVSPLHF. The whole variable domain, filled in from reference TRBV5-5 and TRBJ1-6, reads DAGVTQSPTHLIKTRGQQVTLRCSPISGHKSVSWYQQVLGQGPQFIFQYYEKEERGRGNFPDRFSARQFPNYSSELNVNALLLGDSALYLCASSLVQGAVSPLHFGNGTRLTVT.